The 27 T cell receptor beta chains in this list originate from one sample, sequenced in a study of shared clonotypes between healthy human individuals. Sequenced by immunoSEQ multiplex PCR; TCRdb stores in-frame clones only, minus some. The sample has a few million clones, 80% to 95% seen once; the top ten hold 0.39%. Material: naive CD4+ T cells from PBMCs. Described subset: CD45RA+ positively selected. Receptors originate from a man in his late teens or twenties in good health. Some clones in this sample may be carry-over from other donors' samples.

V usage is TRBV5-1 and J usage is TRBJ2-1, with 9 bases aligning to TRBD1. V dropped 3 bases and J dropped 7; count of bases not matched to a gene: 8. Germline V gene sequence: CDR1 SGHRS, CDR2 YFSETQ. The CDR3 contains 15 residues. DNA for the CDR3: TGCGCCAGCAGCTCCTTCCCGGGACAGGGAAATGAGCAGTTCTTC. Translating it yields CASSSFPGQGNEQFF.

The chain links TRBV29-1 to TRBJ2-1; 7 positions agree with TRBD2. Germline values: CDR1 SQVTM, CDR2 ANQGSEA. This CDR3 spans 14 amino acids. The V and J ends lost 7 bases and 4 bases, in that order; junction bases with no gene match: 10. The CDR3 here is CSGIAGVGYNEQFF. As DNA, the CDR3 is TGCAGCGGGATTGCGGGAGTGGGGTACAATGAGCAGTTCTTC.

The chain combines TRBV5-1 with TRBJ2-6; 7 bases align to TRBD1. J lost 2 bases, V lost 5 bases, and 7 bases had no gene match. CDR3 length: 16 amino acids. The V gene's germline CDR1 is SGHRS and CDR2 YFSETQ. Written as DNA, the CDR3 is TGCGCCAGCAGGCGCGAGGGGGCAACTGGGGCCAACGTCCTGACTTTC. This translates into CASRREGATGANVLTF.

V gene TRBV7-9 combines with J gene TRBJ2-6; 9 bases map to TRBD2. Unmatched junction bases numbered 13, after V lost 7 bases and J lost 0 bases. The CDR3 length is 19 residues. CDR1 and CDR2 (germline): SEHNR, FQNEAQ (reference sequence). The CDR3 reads CASTKQGGRGSSGANVLTF. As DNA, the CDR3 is TGTGCCAGCACCAAACAAGGCGGGAGGGGTAGCTCTGGGGCCAACGTCCTGACTTTC. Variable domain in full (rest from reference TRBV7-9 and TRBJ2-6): DTGVSQNPRHKITKRGQNVTFRCDPISEHNRLYWYRQTLGQGPEFLTYFQNEAQLEKSRLLSDRFSAERPKGSFSTLEIQRTEQGDSAMYLCASTKQGGRGSSGANVLTFGAGSRLTVL.

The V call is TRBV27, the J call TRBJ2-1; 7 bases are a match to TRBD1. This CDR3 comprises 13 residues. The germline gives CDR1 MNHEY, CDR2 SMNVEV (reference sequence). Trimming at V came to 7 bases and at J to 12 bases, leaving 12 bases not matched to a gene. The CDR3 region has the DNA TGTGCCAGCACGAACAGACAGGGCCTTCGGCAGTTCTTC. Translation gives CASTNRQGLRQFF.

DNA for the CDR3: TGCGCCAGCAGTTCCGGTTGGGGGACACCTAATGAAAAACTGTTTTTT. This sequence encodes CASSSGWGTPNEKLFF. The gene calls are TRBV5-1 and TRBJ1-4; possibly TRBD1 for D (6 bases). The CDR3 totals 16 residues. Trimming stripped 5 bases from V and 3 bases from J, with 17 bases between. Germline V gene data show CDR1 as SGHRS and CDR2 as YFSETQ.

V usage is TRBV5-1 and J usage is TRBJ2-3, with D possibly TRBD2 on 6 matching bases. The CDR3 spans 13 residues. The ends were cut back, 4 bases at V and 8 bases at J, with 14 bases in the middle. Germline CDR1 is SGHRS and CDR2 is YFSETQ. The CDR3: CASSTTQGGTQYF. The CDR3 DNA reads TGCGCCAGCAGCACCACTCAGGGAGGTACGCAGTATTTT.

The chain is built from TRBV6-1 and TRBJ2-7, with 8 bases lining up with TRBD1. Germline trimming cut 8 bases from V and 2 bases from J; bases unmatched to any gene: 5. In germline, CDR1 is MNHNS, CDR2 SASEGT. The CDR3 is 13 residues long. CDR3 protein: CASDRDRTYEQYF. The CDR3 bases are TGTGCCAGCGACCGGGACAGGACCTACGAGCAGTACTTC.

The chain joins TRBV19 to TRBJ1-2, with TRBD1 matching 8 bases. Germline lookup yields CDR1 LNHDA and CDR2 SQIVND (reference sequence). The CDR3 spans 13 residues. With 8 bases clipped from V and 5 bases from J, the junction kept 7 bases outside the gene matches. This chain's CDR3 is CASAKDREYGYTF. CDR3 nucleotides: TGTGCCAGTGCAAAGGACAGGGAATATGGCTACACCTTC.

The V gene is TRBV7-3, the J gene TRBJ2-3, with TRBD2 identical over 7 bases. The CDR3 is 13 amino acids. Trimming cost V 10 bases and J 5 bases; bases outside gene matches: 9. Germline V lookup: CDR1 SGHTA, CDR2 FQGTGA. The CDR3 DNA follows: TGTGCCACCTCTAGCGGAACGGAAGATACGCAGTATTTT. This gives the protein CATSSGTEDTQYF.

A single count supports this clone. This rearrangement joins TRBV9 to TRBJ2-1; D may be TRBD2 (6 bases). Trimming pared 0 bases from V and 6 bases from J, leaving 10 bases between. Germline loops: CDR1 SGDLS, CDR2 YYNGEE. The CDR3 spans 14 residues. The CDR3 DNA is TGTGCCAGCAGCGTAGAGGGACTCCTCAATGAGCAGTTCTTC. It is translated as CASSVEGLLNEQFF.

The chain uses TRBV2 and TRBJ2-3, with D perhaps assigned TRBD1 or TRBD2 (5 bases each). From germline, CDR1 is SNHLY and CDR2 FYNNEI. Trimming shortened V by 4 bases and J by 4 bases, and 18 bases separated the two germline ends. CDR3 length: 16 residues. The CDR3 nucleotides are TGTGCCAGCAGTGCCCGCGGCCGGGACCATTCAGATACGCAGTATTTT. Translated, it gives CASSARGRDHSDTQYF.

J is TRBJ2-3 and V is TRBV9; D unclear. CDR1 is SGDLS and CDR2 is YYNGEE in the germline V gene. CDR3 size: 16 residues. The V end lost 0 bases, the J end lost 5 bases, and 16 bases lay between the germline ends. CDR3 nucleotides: TGTGCCAGCAGCGTAGCTACCGACCGCTCACGAGATACGCAGTATTTT. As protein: CASSVATDRSRDTQYF.

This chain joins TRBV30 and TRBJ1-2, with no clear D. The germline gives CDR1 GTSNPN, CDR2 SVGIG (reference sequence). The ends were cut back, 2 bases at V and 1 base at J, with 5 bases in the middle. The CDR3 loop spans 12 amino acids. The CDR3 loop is CAWSTNNYGYTF. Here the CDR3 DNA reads TGTGCCTGGAGTACCAATAACTATGGCTACACCTTC.

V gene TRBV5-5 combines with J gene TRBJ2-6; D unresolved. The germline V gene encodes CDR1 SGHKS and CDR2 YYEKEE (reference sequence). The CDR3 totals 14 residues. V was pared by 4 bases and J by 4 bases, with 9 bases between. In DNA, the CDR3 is TGTGCCAGCAGCCCCCTAGGCGGGGCCAACGTCCTGACTTTC. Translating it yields CASSPLGGANVLTF.

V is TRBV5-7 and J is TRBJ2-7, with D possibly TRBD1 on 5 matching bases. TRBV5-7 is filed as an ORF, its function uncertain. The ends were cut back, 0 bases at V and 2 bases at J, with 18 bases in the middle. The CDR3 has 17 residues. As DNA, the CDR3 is TGTGCCAGCAGCTTGGCCGATCAACAGGTTGCTGCCTACGAGCAGTACTTC. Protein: CASSLADQQVAAYEQYF.

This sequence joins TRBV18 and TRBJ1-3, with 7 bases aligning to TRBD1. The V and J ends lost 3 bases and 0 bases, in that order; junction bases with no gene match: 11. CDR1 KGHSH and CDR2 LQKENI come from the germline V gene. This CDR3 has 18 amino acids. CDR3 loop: CASSPTRGLISSGNTIYF. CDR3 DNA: TGTGCCAGCTCACCGACGAGGGGGCTTATCAGCTCTGGAAACACCATATATTTT. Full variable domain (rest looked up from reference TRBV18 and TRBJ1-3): NAGVMQNPRHLVRRRGQEARLRCSPMKGHSHVYWYRQLPEEGLKFMVYLQKENIIDESGMPKERFSAEFPKEGPSILRIQQVVRGDSAAYFCASSPTRGLISSGNTIYFGEGSWLTVV.

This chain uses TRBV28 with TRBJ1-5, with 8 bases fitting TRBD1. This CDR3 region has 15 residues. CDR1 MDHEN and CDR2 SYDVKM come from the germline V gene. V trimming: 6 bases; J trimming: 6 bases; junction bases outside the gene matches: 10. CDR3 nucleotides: TGTGCCAGCAGCCCCCCAGGGGGCGCTCCTCAGCCCCAGCATTTT. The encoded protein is CASSPPGGAPQPQHF.

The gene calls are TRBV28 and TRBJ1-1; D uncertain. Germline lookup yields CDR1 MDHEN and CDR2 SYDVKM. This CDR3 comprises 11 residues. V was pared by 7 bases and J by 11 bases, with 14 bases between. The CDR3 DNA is TGTGCCAGCACCGCGCTCGACGGGGCTTTCTTT. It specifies CASTALDGAFF.

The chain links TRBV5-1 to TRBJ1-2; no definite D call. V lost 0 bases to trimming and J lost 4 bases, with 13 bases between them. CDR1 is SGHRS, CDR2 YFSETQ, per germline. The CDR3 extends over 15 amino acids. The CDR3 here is CASSLGSGAGYGYTF. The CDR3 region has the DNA TGCGCCAGCAGCTTGGGGTCAGGCGCCGGCTATGGCTACACCTTC.

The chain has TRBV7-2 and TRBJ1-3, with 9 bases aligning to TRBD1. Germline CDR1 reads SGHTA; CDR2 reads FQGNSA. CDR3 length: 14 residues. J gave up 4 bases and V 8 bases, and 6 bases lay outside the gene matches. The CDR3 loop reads CASQVDRGGNTIYF. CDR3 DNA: TGTGCCAGCCAAGTGGACAGGGGAGGAAACACCATATATTTT.

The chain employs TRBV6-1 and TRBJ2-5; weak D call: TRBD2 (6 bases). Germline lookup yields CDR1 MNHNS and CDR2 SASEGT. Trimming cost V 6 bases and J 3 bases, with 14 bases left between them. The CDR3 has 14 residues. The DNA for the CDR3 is TGTGCCAGCAGCGTTCGCGGGACCAAAGAGACCCAGTACTTC. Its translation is CASSVRGTKETQYF.

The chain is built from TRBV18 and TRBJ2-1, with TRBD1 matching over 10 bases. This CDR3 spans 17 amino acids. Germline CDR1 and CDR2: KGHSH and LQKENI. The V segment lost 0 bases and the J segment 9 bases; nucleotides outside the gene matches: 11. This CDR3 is CASSPPAADRGMSEQFF. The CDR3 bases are TGTGCCAGCTCACCACCGGCGGCGGACAGGGGGATGAGTGAGCAGTTCTTC.

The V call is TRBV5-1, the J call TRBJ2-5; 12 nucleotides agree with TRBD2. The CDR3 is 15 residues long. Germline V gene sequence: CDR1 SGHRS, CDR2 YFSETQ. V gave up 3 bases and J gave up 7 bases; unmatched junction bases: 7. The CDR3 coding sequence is TGCGCCAGCAGCTCCCGACTAGCGGGAGCTGTGACCCAGTACTTC. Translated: CASSSRLAGAVTQYF.

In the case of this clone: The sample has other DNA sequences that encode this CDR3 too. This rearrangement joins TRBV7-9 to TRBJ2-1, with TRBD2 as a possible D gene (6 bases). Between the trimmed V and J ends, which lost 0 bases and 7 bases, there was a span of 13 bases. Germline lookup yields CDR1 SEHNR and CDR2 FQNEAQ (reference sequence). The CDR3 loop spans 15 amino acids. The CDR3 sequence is CASSLAASGGNEQFF. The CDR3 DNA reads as TGTGCCAGCAGCTTAGCCGCCAGCGGAGGGAATGAGCAGTTCTTC.

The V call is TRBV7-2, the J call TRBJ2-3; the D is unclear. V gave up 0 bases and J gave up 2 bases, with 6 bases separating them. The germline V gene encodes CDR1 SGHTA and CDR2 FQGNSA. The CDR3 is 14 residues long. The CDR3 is CASSLAESTDTQYF. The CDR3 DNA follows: TGTGCCAGCAGCTTAGCGGAGTCCACAGATACGCAGTATTTT.

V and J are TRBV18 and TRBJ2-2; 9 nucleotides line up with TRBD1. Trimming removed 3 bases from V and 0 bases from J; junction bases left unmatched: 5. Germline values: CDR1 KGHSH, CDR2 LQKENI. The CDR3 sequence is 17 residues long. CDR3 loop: CASSPSTGGTNTGELFF. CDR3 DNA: TGTGCCAGCTCACCCTCGACAGGGGGGACGAACACCGGGGAGCTGTTTTTT.